This record covers a single TCR beta chain. The target antigen is unknown. Via MiXCR, TCRdb re-called the RT-PCR reads, giving one row per CDR3 protein. The sample has about 500,000 distinct CDR3 sequences, approximately 13% seen once; the top ten hold under 15%. This sample stems from a study of response to subunit inactivated influenza vaccine. Overall study results and limits: Few new T cells, the authors suggested, are recruited by each seasonal influenza vaccination.

The receptor was isolated from a man in his fifties who received an inactivated influenza vaccine. Material: PBMCs from blood, obtained about 40 days after vaccination.

The CDR3 nucleotides are TGTGCCAGCAGCGAGGGACTAGCGGAATTCAATGAGCAGTTCTTC. It is translated as CASSEGLAEFNEQFF. The chain combines TRBV27 with TRBJ2-1, with 11 bases matching TRBD2. Per germline, CDR1 MNHEY and CDR2 SMNVEV (reference sequence). The CDR3 is 15 amino acids. V was clipped by 6 bases and J by 6 bases; unmatched bases: 7.